These 27 T cell receptor beta chains share one sample of origin, sequenced in a study of shared clonotypes between healthy human individuals. Repertoires were generated with immunoSEQ multiplex PCR, while TCRdb's copy carries only in-frame clones and drops some. Of some 980,000 clones in the sample, approximately 76% were seen once. The source material was memory CD4+ T cells sorted from blood. Subset in this sample: CD45RA-negative fraction. Receptors were obtained from a young man in good health.

As regards this clone: The sample holds other DNA sequences that translate to the same CDR3. This rearrangement joins TRBV7-2 to TRBJ1-5; perhaps TRBD1 as D (5 bases). CDR1 and CDR2 (germline): SGHTA, FQGNSA. The CDR3 has 14 residues. Between the trimmed V and J ends, which lost 4 bases and 2 bases, there was a span of 9 bases. The CDR3 nucleotides are TGTGCCAGCAGCTCAGACAGCGGCAATCAGCCCCAGCATTTT. Amino acids: CASSSDSGNQPQHF. Combining the CDR3 with reference TRBV7-2 and TRBJ1-5 gives the whole variable domain GAGVSQSPSNKVTEKGKDVELRCDPISGHTALYWYRQSLGQGLEFLIYFQGNSAPDKSGLPSDRFSAERTGGSVSTLTIQRTQQEDSAVYLCASSSDSGNQPQHFGDGTRLSIL.

This chain links TRBV7-6 with TRBJ2-7; 10 bases map to TRBD2. The J segment lost 0 bases and the V segment lost 1 base, leaving 15 bases of the junction unmatched. Germline lookup yields CDR1 SGHVS and CDR2 FNYEAQ. The CDR3 contains 20 residues. The CDR3 bases are TGTGCCAGCAGCTTAGATAGCCGGACTAGCGGCCGCAAAAGCTCCTACGAGCAGTACTTC. It translates to CASSLDSRTSGRKSSYEQYF.

The genes are TRBV27 and TRBJ2-5; D remains unclear. V was trimmed by 6 bases and J by 3 bases, leaving 8 bases between them. The CDR3 is made up of 12 amino acids. CDR1 and CDR2 from the germline V gene are MNHEY and SMNVEV (reference sequence). The DNA for the CDR3 is TGTGCCAGCAGCCACCCTAAAGAGACCCAGTACTTC. This gives the protein CASSHPKETQYF.

This chain links TRBV18 with TRBJ2-1, with D perhaps given as TRBD1 or TRBD2 (5 bases each). CDR3 length: 14 amino acids. Trimming pared 4 bases from V and 4 bases from J, leaving 11 bases between. CDR1 and CDR2 from the germline V gene are KGHSH and LQKENI. The CDR3: CASSLNGGYNEQFF. For the CDR3, the DNA is TGTGCCAGCTCACTGAATGGGGGATACAATGAGCAGTTCTTC.

The V and J genes are TRBV18 and TRBJ2-2, with D maybe TRBD2 (6 bases). Germline V lookup: CDR1 KGHSH, CDR2 LQKENI. Trimming stripped 6 bases from V and 6 bases from J, with 14 bases between. The CDR3 contains 14 residues. This chain's CDR3 is CASSREPWSGELFF. The CDR3 nucleotides are TGTGCCAGCTCTCGGGAGCCCTGGTCCGGGGAGCTGTTTTTT. Drawing the rest from reference TRBV18 and TRBJ2-2, the complete variable domain is NAGVMQNPRHLVRRRGQEARLRCSPMKGHSHVYWYRQLPEEGLKFMVYLQKENIIDESGMPKERFSAEFPKEGPSILRIQQVVRGDSAAYFCASSREPWSGELFFGEGSRLTVL.

V and J are TRBV5-1 and TRBJ1-2; D gene uncertain. The CDR3 totals 14 residues. The V gene's germline CDR1 is SGHRS and CDR2 YFSETQ. V dropped 6 bases and J dropped 2 bases, with 14 bases sitting between them. The DNA for the CDR3 is TGCGCCAGCAAGCCAACCGGGCCGAACTATGGCTACACCTTC. As protein: CASKPTGPNYGYTF.

This chain connects TRBV11-1 to TRBJ2-7; 9 positions agree with TRBD1. The CDR3 sequence is 15 residues long. Germline V CDR1 and CDR2: SGHAT, FQDESV (reference sequence). J gave up 3 bases and V 7 bases, and 10 bases lay outside the gene matches. CDR3 residues: CASTSDRGAGYEQYF. The CDR3 bases are TGTGCCAGCACCTCCGACAGGGGGGCCGGCTACGAGCAGTACTTC.

This CDR3 is CASSPPVTVANTGELFF. The CDR3 DNA reads as TGTGCCAGCTCACCACCGGTTACGGTCGCGAACACCGGGGAGCTGTTTTTT. The gene calls are TRBV18 and TRBJ2-2; D gene unclear. The CDR3 runs 17 residues. V was shortened by 0 bases and J by 0 bases, with 11 bases between the two germline ends. The V gene's germline CDR1 is KGHSH and CDR2 LQKENI.

The rearrangement joins TRBV27 to TRBJ1-2; 7 bases match TRBD1. CDR3 length: 13 amino acids. Germline V lookup: CDR1 MNHEY, CDR2 SMNVEV (reference sequence). Germline trimming cut 3 bases from V and 4 bases from J; bases unmatched to any gene: 2. CDR3: CASSLGQFYGYTF. The CDR3 bases are TGTGCCAGCAGTTTGGGACAGTTCTATGGCTACACCTTC.

In this sample, this clone turned up once. The chain carries TRBV30 and TRBJ2-1; D not certain. CDR3 length equals 14 residues. The V and J ends lost 4 bases and 0 bases respectively, with 10 bases between them. In germline, CDR1 is GTSNPN, CDR2 SVGIG (reference sequence). The CDR3 sequence is CAWNAASSYNEQFF. CDR3 coding DNA: TGTGCCTGGAACGCGGCGAGCTCCTACAATGAGCAGTTCTTC.

The V and J genes are TRBV28 and TRBJ1-1; 8 bases line up with TRBD1. There are 17 residues in the CDR3. The V and J ends lost 6 bases and 0 bases, in that order; junction bases with no gene match: 12. Per germline, CDR1 MDHEN and CDR2 SYDVKM. CDR3 sequence (DNA): TGTGCCAGCAGCTCTGCCCGGACAGGGAGGATGAACACTGAAGCTTTCTTT. Translation gives CASSSARTGRMNTEAFF. The full variable domain, with the rest looked up from reference TRBV28 and TRBJ1-1, is DVKVTQSSRYLVKRTGEKVFLECVQDMDHENMFWYRQDPGLGLRLIYFSYDVKMKEKGDIPEGYSVSREKKERFSLILESASTNQTSMYLCASSSARTGRMNTEAFFGQGTRLTVV.

This clone occurred many times. The chain links TRBV7-6 to TRBJ1-5, with 11 bases identical to TRBD1. Germline V lookup: CDR1 SGHVS, CDR2 FNYEAQ. The CDR3 length is 18 residues. V trimming: 4 bases; J trimming: 0 bases; junction bases outside the gene matches: 8. Written as DNA, the CDR3 is TGTGCCAGCAGCTCCGGGACAGGGGGTCCCTTTAGCAATCAGCCCCAGCATTTT. Protein: CASSSGTGGPFSNQPQHF.

V usage is TRBV14 and J usage is TRBJ2-3, with D hard to call. Germline CDR1 is SGHDN and CDR2 is FVKESK. Between the trimmed V and J ends, which lost 2 bases and 2 bases, there was a span of 11 bases. This CDR3 has 15 residues. CDR3 bases: TGTGCCAGCAGCCAACTCCGAGACTTCACAGATACGCAGTATTTT. Translation gives CASSQLRDFTDTQYF.

The chain is built from TRBV11-2 and TRBJ1-3, with unresolved D. The CDR3 length is 16 residues. The V and J ends lost 2 bases and 4 bases respectively, with 15 bases between them. Looked up from germline, CDR1 is SGHAT and CDR2 is FQNNGV. The CDR3 DNA sequence: TGTGCCAGCAGCTTACGACGCGGAATCGAGGGAAACACCATATATTTT. This encodes CASSLRRGIEGNTIYF.

This rearrangement joins TRBV30 to TRBJ1-5, with D perhaps TRBD1 (6 bases). Deletions cut 2 bases from V and 1 base from J, with 12 bases between. This CDR3 spans 15 amino acids. Germline V gene sequence: CDR1 GTSNPN, CDR2 SVGIG (reference sequence). As DNA, the CDR3 is TGTGCCTGGAGTTCCGGGGGCGTGAGCAATCAGCCCCAGCATTTT. It specifies CAWSSGGVSNQPQHF.

This clone was detected a few times. The chain is built from TRBV18 and TRBJ1-1; D is ambiguous. V gave up 2 bases and J gave up 11 bases, with 12 bases separating them. The CDR3 runs 12 residues. The germline gives CDR1 KGHSH, CDR2 LQKENI. Here the CDR3 reads CASSPNRQEAFF. As DNA, the CDR3 is TGTGCCAGCTCACCAAACAGACAAGAGGCTTTCTTT. Looking up the rest from reference TRBV18 and TRBJ1-1 gives the full variable domain: NAGVMQNPRHLVRRRGQEARLRCSPMKGHSHVYWYRQLPEEGLKFMVYLQKENIIDESGMPKERFSAEFPKEGPSILRIQQVVRGDSAAYFCASSPNRQEAFFGQGTRLTVV.

As concerns this clone: Other DNA sequences in the sample encode the same CDR3. This chain connects TRBV5-1 to TRBJ2-7; D remains ambiguous. CDR1 is SGHRS and CDR2 is YFSETQ in the germline V gene. This CDR3 region has 12 residues. Trimming left V 4 bases short and J 6 bases short, with 11 bases between. The CDR3 spells CASSLTGREQYF. CDR3 DNA: TGCGCCAGCAGCCTGACTGGTCGCGAGCAGTACTTC.

This chain connects TRBV18 to TRBJ1-1; D might be TRBD1 (6 bases). The length of the CDR3 is 13 residues. Per the germline V gene, CDR1 is KGHSH and CDR2 is LQKENI. The V end was cut by 2 bases, the J end by 5 bases, with 9 bases between. The CDR3 loop reads CASSPGRGTEAFF. CDR3 DNA: TGTGCCAGCTCACCAGGAAGGGGGACTGAAGCTTTCTTT.

This chain links TRBV5-1 with TRBJ2-2, with D uncertain. Per germline, CDR1 SGHRS and CDR2 YFSETQ. Between the trimmed V and J ends, which lost 0 bases and 6 bases, there was a span of 9 bases. This CDR3 spans 14 amino acids. CDR3 residues: CASSLELGSGELFF. CDR3 coding DNA: TGCGCCAGCAGCTTGGAACTCGGTTCCGGGGAGCTGTTTTTT.

This chain joins TRBV11-2 and TRBJ2-5, with TRBD2 matching over 8 bases. Germline CDR1 and CDR2: SGHAT and FQNNGV. The CDR3 contains 15 residues. With V trimmed by 5 bases and J by 5 bases, 10 bases remained unmatched. The CDR3 bases are TGTGCCAGCAGCCCTCGGGAGGGCCTTAGGGAGACCCAGTACTTC. Encoded protein: CASSPREGLRETQYF.

This chain joins TRBV10-3 and TRBJ1-2; the D gene is possibly TRBD1 (6 bases). Germline V gene data show CDR1 as ENHRY and CDR2 as SYGVKD. V shed 3 bases and J shed 8 bases, with 25 bases lying between them. The CDR3 covers 17 residues. CDR3 in amino acids: CAISDGNRESLGRGYTF. DNA of the CDR3: TGTGCCATCAGTGATGGAAACAGGGAGTCCCTAGGGCGAGGCTACACCTTC.

This clone turned up a few times. The rearrangement uses TRBV14 and TRBJ2-5; D possibly corresponds to TRBD2 (5 bases). CDR1 is SGHDN, CDR2 FVKESK, per germline. This CDR3 has 13 amino acids. V shed 0 bases and J shed 7 bases, with 9 bases lying between them. The CDR3 loop reads CASSQDVGGTQYF. As DNA, the CDR3 is TGTGCCAGCAGCCAAGATGTTGGAGGGACCCAGTACTTC. Drawing the rest from reference TRBV14 and TRBJ2-5, the complete variable domain is EAGVTQFPSHSVIEKGQTVTLRCDPISGHDNLYWYRRVMGKEIKFLLHFVKESKQDESGMPNNRFLAERTGGTYSTLKVQPAELEDSGVYFCASSQDVGGTQYFGPGTRLLVL.

The rearrangement joins TRBV16 to TRBJ1-6; D perhaps matches TRBD1 (5 bases). The CDR3 sequence is 15 residues long. V was trimmed by 1 base and J by 3 bases, leaving 7 bases between them. From germline, CDR1 is KGHSY and CDR2 FQNENV. CDR3 nucleotides: TGTGCCAGCAGCCAATGGGGGGACTATAATTCACCCCTCCACTTT. This translates into CASSQWGDYNSPLHF.

Many counts were recorded for this clone. The J gene is TRBJ2-7, the V gene TRBV27; D unclear. Trimming took 6 bases from V and 1 from J, leaving 13 bases between them. The CDR3 runs 14 residues. Germline V gives CDR1 MNHEY, CDR2 SMNVEV (reference sequence). The CDR3 DNA sequence: TGTGCCAGCAGCCCTCGAGGCACTTCCTACGAGCAGTACTTC. It codes for CASSPRGTSYEQYF.

The J gene is TRBJ1-1, the V gene TRBV7-3; no definite D call. The V gene lost 2 bases and the J gene lost 0 bases, with 10 bases spanning the gap. Germline V gene sequence: CDR1 SGHTA, CDR2 FQGTGA. This CDR3 is 15 amino acids long. The CDR3 DNA reads TGTGCCAGCAGCTTATGGGCAGAGATGAACACTGAAGCTTTCTTT. This gives the protein CASSLWAEMNTEAFF.

The rearrangement links TRBV12-5 to TRBJ2-3; 9 nucleotides align to TRBD2. J gave up 0 bases and V 1 base, and 2 bases lay outside the gene matches. CDR3 size: 16 residues. Germline V gene data show CDR1 as LGHNT and CDR2 as FRNRAP. The CDR3 DNA sequence: TGTGCTAGTGGTTTGGGGACTAGCGTGAGCACAGATACGCAGTATTTT. It specifies CASGLGTSVSTDTQYF.

This clone was counted a few times. The chain uses TRBV6-5 and TRBJ2-7; D gene unclear. This CDR3 spans 13 amino acids. The ends were cut back, 5 bases at V and 2 bases at J, with 10 bases in the middle. The germline CDR1 and CDR2 sequences are MNHEY and SVGAGI. The CDR3 nucleotides are TGTGCCAGCAGTACAAACAGTGCCTACGAGCAGTACTTC. Amino acid sequence: CASSTNSAYEQYF.